This T cell receptor (beta chain) was sequenced in a study of beta chain features in type 1 diabetes (dated by TCRdb to about 2018). Background for the entire study: Mean age, gender distribution, total cell number and subset yield were not different between patients and healthy donors. A total of roughly 110 million sorted cells were examined across all samples, and the number of cells per subset was strongly correlated with RNA yield. The study compared the TCRB repertoires of sorted circulating CD4+ T cell subsets in recently diagnosed type 1 diabetes patients with those in matched healthy donors. Regulatory and stem cell-like memory subsets were isolated from only 8 patients and roughly eight healthy donors, whereas naive and central memory subsets came from all 30 or so donors.

All of the isolated RNA was reverse transcribed with the High Capacity cDNA Reverse Transcription Kit, so expressed TCRB transcripts were sequenced. Deep immunoSEQ sequencing was applied to naive, central memory and regulatory T cell samples, giving an average of around 3.4 million total reads per sample. Sorted cells were lysed in RLT buffer, and RNA was extracted using DNase-treated RNeasy Micro or Mini kits according to cell number. Each cell subset was processed on its own to prevent cross-contamination, while patient and healthy donor samples were processed together. The immunoSEQ multiplex PCR was used to amplify TCRB sequences from cDNA, generating 87-bp fragments that spanned the CDR3 region. The amplicons were sequenced using the Illumina HiSeq platform. Per the original workflow: Synthetic template baselines were used to correct PCR bias computationally, reads within Hamming distance 2 were collapsed, and singletons that could not be merged were discarded. By aligning reads against IMGT, V, D and J genes, CDR3 length, and insertions or deletions at six rearrangement sites were assigned. Within each subset, clonotype counts were normalized to the number of sorted cells before true diversity and Gini coefficients were calculated with the tcR R package. The overlap coefficient, calculated on TCRB nucleotide sequences, was used to quantify repertoire sharing. As a proxy for the pre-selection repertoire, out-of-frame TCRB sequences from naive cells were analyzed. TCRdb took over this immuneACCESS table, retaining in-frame rearrangements with V and J assigned. Such tables are incomplete; in checked studies, under half of the missing clones stem from an unresolved V gene, and the remainder is unexplained. D and trimming come from the DNA, and the V and J calls and clone size come from that table. The sample table records roughly 380,000 clones; around 20% of these occur just once. The ten largest clones represent under 0.05% of the sample.

The germline V gene (reference sequence) specifies SEHNR as CDR1 and FQNEAQ as CDR2. From the cysteine up to the phenylalanine, the CDR3 has a length of 16 residues. Just CDR3 DNA is preserved here, 48 bases in frame from base 1. The germline V end is reduced by 1 base and the J end by 5 bases; junction bases left unmatched: 1. A word on this clone: It has no known antigen specificity. Per-nucleotide qualities are absent, and no much larger clonotype sits a single base away.

From each donor, a single peripheral blood sample of around 0.12 L on average was drawn into heparinised tubes. Naive, central memory, regulatory and stem cell-like memory CD4+ T cells were sorted on a BD FACSAria II using a panel including CD45RO, CCR7, CD25, CD127, CD95 and CD27. All sorted populations exceeded 95% purity. PBMCs were isolated right away by Lymphoprep density gradient centrifugation and were stained directly, without culture. So that batch effects would be minimized, each experiment stained and sorted samples in pairs, pairing one healthy donor with one patient. Results the study describes overall, beyond this receptor: Patients with type 1 diabetes made fewer insertions and deleted more nucleotides at VDJ recombination sites, implying thymic rearrangement abnormalities. Because small numbers of individuals were included in the HLA sub-analyses, any influence of HLA type on TCRB rearrangement was left unresolved. Naive, central memory and regulatory TCRB repertoires appeared more similar among patients than among healthy donors. Because cDNA rather than genomic DNA was sequenced, highly expressing activated cells could have been over-represented, although no difference in activation and CD3 levels was found between groups. A moderate but significant shortening of TCRB CDR3 length was observed in type 1 diabetes patients in all four CD4+ subsets. PCR might favor shorter templates, but patient and control samples were amplified and corrected together, so any skew would affect both groups equally.

The specimen was naive CD4+ T cells from blood. According to the study, the label for this sample's cell subset or site signals: true naive CD4+ T cells. The chain employs TRBV7-9 and TRBJ2-1; TRBD2 aligns with 14 central bases. The TCR originated in a woman aged 18-35 years in good health. The CDR3 amino acid sequence is: CASSLGLAGGNNEQFF. The nucleotides are TGTGCCAGCAGCTTAGGACTAGCGGGAGGGAACAATGAGCAGTTCTTC.